The 24 T cell receptor beta chains listed next were all sequenced from one sample in a study of T-cell reconstitution after alpha-beta-depleted transplantation in children. Library preparation (for TCRbeta) was performed with unique molecular identifiers. MiXCR, applied by TCRdb to the PCR reads, yields one record per CDR3 protein. The table has roughly 790,000 distinct CDR3 sequences, around 15% seen once. Sequencing used PBMCs, mostly from graft donor cells, obtained 360 days after TCRalphabeta/CD19-depleted stem cell transplant. These receptors originate from a male patient between 5 and 17 years old who had a stem cell transplant for acute lymphoblastic leukemia, so the T cells may come from the graft donor.

This clonotype was observed a few times. The rearrangement joins TRBV11-2 to TRBJ2-5; 11 bases line up with TRBD2. The germline CDR1 and CDR2 sequences are SGHAT and FQNNGV. With V trimmed by 1 base and J by 5 bases, 3 bases remained unmatched. The length of the CDR3 is 15 residues. In DNA form, the CDR3 reads TGTGCCAGCAGCTTAGGCCCTAGCGGGAGGGAGACCCAGTACTTC. Its protein product is CASSLGPSGRETQYF.

The rearrangement links TRBV4-1 to TRBJ2-3; 8 nucleotides line up with TRBD2. Trimming took 1 base from V and 2 from J; bases not matched to a gene: 8. The germline V gene encodes CDR1 MGHRA and CDR2 YSYEKL. The CDR3 has 17 amino acids. As DNA, the CDR3 is TGCGCCAGCAGCCAAGTCGTTGTACTAGCGGTCACAGATACGCAGTATTTT. Amino acids: CASSQVVVLAVTDTQYF.

This clonotype was detected a few times. This chain connects TRBV7-8 to TRBJ2-5; 15 nucleotides agree with TRBD2. V shed 7 bases, J shed 5 bases, and the junction held 8 bases outside the gene matches. This CDR3 spans 16 amino acids. The germline V gene encodes CDR1 SGHVS and CDR2 FQNEAQ. The CDR3: CASTPRTSGRGETQYF. The DNA for the CDR3 is TGTGCCAGCACCCCAAGGACTAGCGGGAGGGGGGAGACCCAGTACTTC.

DNA for the CDR3: TGTGCCAGCAGAGGGGCGGGGGCCCGGACTGAAGCTTTCTTT. Translated, it gives CASRGAGARTEAFF. The chain uses TRBV5-6 and TRBJ1-1; a possible D gene is TRBD1 (6 bases). This CDR3 comprises 14 residues. CDR1 is SGHDT, CDR2 YYEEEE, per germline. With 5 bases removed from V and 5 bases from J, the gap between germline ends came to 16 bases.

This clonotype has only a few counts. The chain uses TRBV5-1 and TRBJ2-2; weak D call: TRBD1 (5 bases). The CDR3 length is 13 residues. V was pared by 3 bases and J by 4 bases, with 7 bases between. Germline V gene lookup returns CDR1 SGHRS and CDR2 YFSETQ. The DNA for the CDR3 is TGCGCCAGCAGCTCTGACAGCACCGGGGAGCTGTTTTTT. Residues: CASSSDSTGELFF. Filled out from reference TRBV5-1 and TRBJ2-2, the complete variable domain reads KAGVTQTPRYLIKTRGQQVTLSCSPISGHRSVSWYQQTPGQGLQFLFEYFSETQRNKGNFPGRFSGRQFSNSRSEMNVSTLELGDSALYLCASSSDSTGELFFGEGSRLTVL.

This clonotype was seen repeatedly, ten times or more. The chain links TRBV3-1 to TRBJ2-7; D may be TRBD2 (6 bases). Germline CDR1 is LGHDT and CDR2 is YNNKEL (reference sequence). Trimming took 4 bases from V and 3 from J, leaving 19 bases between them. This CDR3 is 16 amino acids long. The CDR3 here is CASSRAMGAGRYEQYF. The CDR3 DNA reads as TGTGCCAGCAGCCGAGCTATGGGAGCGGGTCGCTACGAGCAGTACTTC.

This clonotype turned up a few times. V is TRBV27 and J is TRBJ2-7; D might be TRBD1 (7 bases). Germline V gene data show CDR1 as MNHEY and CDR2 as SMNVEV (reference sequence). The CDR3 runs 15 residues. V was cut by 5 bases and J by 3 bases, with 17 bases left in between. The CDR3 region is CASSGQELTSYEQYF. The CDR3 nucleotides read TGTGCCAGCAGTGGACAGGAGCTGACTAGCTACGAGCAGTACTTC.

The J gene is TRBJ1-2, the V gene TRBV27; tentative D call: TRBD1 (5 bases). This CDR3 is 16 amino acids long. Germline CDR1 is MNHEY and CDR2 is SMNVEV (reference sequence). V lost 5 bases to trimming and J lost 3 bases, with 19 bases between them. CDR3 coding DNA: TGTGCCAGCAGTCCCATCAGCGGGGGGGAGTACTATGGCTACACCTTC. Its protein product is CASSPISGGEYYGYTF.

This clonotype was detected a few times. This rearrangement joins TRBV27 to TRBJ2-1, with 11 bases aligning to TRBD2. Trimming cost V 3 bases and J 9 bases; bases outside gene matches: 10. Per the germline V gene, CDR1 is MNHEY and CDR2 is SMNVEV (reference sequence). The CDR3 loop spans 16 amino acids. CDR3 nucleotides: TGTGCCAGCAGTTTGACAGTACTAGCGGGAGTGGGTGAGCAGTTCTTC. Its translation: CASSLTVLAGVGEQFF.

The chain uses TRBV12-3 or TRBV12-4 and TRBJ2-7; possible D gene TRBD2, 6 bases. The CDR3 contains 18 residues. The germline V and J ends were trimmed by 3 bases and 0 bases, with 21 bases remaining between them. The CDR3 region has the DNA TGTGCCAGCAGTTTCCCGCGGGGCAGGAGACCTAGCTCCTACGAGCAGTACTTC. Its protein product is CASSFPRGRRPSSYEQYF.

This clonotype was found a few times. J is TRBJ2-2 and V is TRBV4-2; 8 bases are a match to TRBD2. CDR1 is LGHNA, CDR2 YNFKEQ, per germline. J gave up 6 bases and V 0 bases, and 6 bases lay outside the gene matches. The CDR3 totals 16 residues. The CDR3 bases are TGTGCCAGCAGCCAAGATGGGACTAGTGTCCCCGGGGAGCTGTTTTTT. This encodes CASSQDGTSVPGELFF.

This clonotype was seen a few times. The gene calls are TRBV20-1 and TRBJ2-3; no clear D. The V gene lost 2 bases and the J gene lost 0 bases, with 15 bases spanning the gap. Germline V gives CDR1 DFQATT, CDR2 SNEGSKA (reference sequence). This CDR3 is 16 amino acids long. CDR3 DNA: TGCAGTGCTAGAAGGTCTAAGATCTCTAGCACAGATACGCAGTATTTT. It is translated as CSARRSKISSTDTQYF.

This clonotype came up many times. The J gene is TRBJ2-3, the V gene TRBV6-2 or TRBV6-3; D unresolved. CDR3 size: 11 residues. In germline, CDR1 is MNHEY, CDR2 SVGEGT. V was pared by 5 bases and J by 6 bases, with 6 bases between. CDR3 nucleotides: TGTGCCAGCAGTCACGGGGATACGCAGTATTTT. Its protein is CASSHGDTQYF.

The chain employs TRBV18 and TRBJ2-7, with D perhaps TRBD1 or TRBD2 (6 bases each). Germline CDR1 KGHSH, CDR2 LQKENI. The length of the CDR3 is 11 residues. Deletions cut 6 bases from V and 9 bases from J, with 12 bases between. CDR3 region: CASSTGAGQYF. The CDR3 coding sequence is TGTGCCAGCTCCACGGGGGCAGGGCAGTACTTC.

This CDR3 is CALGTSGRGSTKNIQYF. In DNA, the CDR3 is TGCGCCCTGGGAACTAGCGGGAGGGGGTCGACCAAAAACATTCAGTACTTC. The J gene is TRBJ2-4, the V gene TRBV5-1; 13 bases map to TRBD2. The CDR3 length is 17 residues. V shed 10 bases and J 2 bases; nucleotides not matched to a gene: 12. CDR1 SGHRS and CDR2 YFSETQ come from the germline V gene.

The chain links TRBV18 to TRBJ2-1, with 9 bases that match TRBD2. Germline values: CDR1 KGHSH, CDR2 LQKENI. V shed 1 base, J shed 5 bases, and the junction held 6 bases outside the gene matches. CDR3 size: 16 residues. Here the CDR3 reads CASSPRVAGVNNEQFF. Written as DNA, the CDR3 is TGTGCCAGCTCACCACGGGTAGCGGGAGTCAACAATGAGCAGTTCTTC.

This clonotype was seen more than once but under ten times. The chain couples TRBV12-3 or TRBV12-4 to TRBJ2-7; 14 bases agree with TRBD2. This CDR3 is built from 16 residues. J lost 8 bases, V lost 6 bases, and 12 bases had no gene match. CDR3 loop: CASSRGTSGSHGQQYF. The CDR3, as DNA: TGTGCCAGCAGCCGCGGGACTAGCGGGAGTCATGGGCAGCAGTACTTC.

This clonotype was observed a handful of times. The chain links TRBV20-1 to TRBJ2-2, with a possible D match to TRBD1 (7 bases). The germline V and J ends were trimmed by 3 bases and 0 bases, with 17 bases remaining between them. This CDR3 spans 17 amino acids. Germline V gives CDR1 DFQATT, CDR2 SNEGSKA (reference sequence). The CDR3: CSARIYRGGANTGELFF. The CDR3 region has the DNA TGCAGTGCTAGGATTTACAGGGGAGGAGCGAACACCGGGGAGCTGTTTTTT.

The chain couples TRBV14 to TRBJ2-3, with a possible D match to TRBD2 (5 bases). The CDR3 extends over 13 amino acids. Trimming stripped 4 bases from V and 7 bases from J, with 12 bases between. The germline CDR1 and CDR2 sequences are SGHDN and FVKESK. The CDR3 DNA is TGTGCCAGCAGCCTACTAGGAGGATATACGCAGTATTTT. Translating gives CASSLLGGYTQYF.

This clonotype was seen many times. The chain combines TRBV5-1 with TRBJ1-2; a weak D match, TRBD1 (6 bases). CDR1 and CDR2 (germline): SGHRS, YFSETQ. V lost 3 bases, J lost 2 bases, and 14 bases lay in between. This CDR3 region has 15 residues. The CDR3 loop is CASSSQGGVNYGYTF. The DNA of the CDR3 is TGCGCCAGCAGCTCACAAGGGGGTGTAAACTATGGCTACACCTTC. Combining the CDR3 with reference TRBV5-1 and TRBJ1-2 gives the whole variable domain KAGVTQTPRYLIKTRGQQVTLSCSPISGHRSVSWYQQTPGQGLQFLFEYFSETQRNKGNFPGRFSGRQFSNSRSEMNVSTLELGDSALYLCASSSQGGVNYGYTFGSGTRLTVV.

The chain employs TRBV6-1 and TRBJ2-7; D is unclear. Germline loops: CDR1 MNHNS, CDR2 SASEGT. There are 14 residues in the CDR3. V was pared by 7 bases and J by 0 bases, with 13 bases between. The CDR3 nucleotides read TGTGCCAGCAAGTACACTTCTCTCTCCTACGAGCAGTACTTC. It specifies CASKYTSLSYEQYF.

This clonotype appeared a few times. The chain uses TRBV4-1 and TRBJ2-1, with 9 bases fitting TRBD2. Germline V gene data show CDR1 as MGHRA and CDR2 as YSYEKL. The CDR3 runs 17 residues. After removal of 1 base from V and 4 bases from J, the junction contained 8 bases not matched to a gene. DNA of the CDR3: TGCGCCAGCAGCCAAGGACGGGCGGGAGGGAAATACAATGAGCAGTTCTTC. Translating it yields CASSQGRAGGKYNEQFF.

The rearrangement joins TRBV29-1 to TRBJ1-2; D not resolved. Trimming took 4 bases from V and 8 from J, leaving 8 bases between them. Germline V gives CDR1 SQVTM, CDR2 ANQGSEA. The CDR3 runs to 10 residues. CDR3 amino acids: CSVVQPGYTF. CDR3 bases: TGCAGCGTTGTGCAGCCAGGCTACACCTTC.

A few counts support this clonotype. The gene calls are TRBV5-1 and TRBJ2-1; 15 bases match TRBD2. Germline V CDR1 and CDR2: SGHRS, YFSETQ. The CDR3 has 20 amino acids. V trimming: 5 bases; J trimming: 0 bases; junction bases outside the gene matches: 12. The CDR3 DNA sequence: TGCGCCAGCAGATATGGGGGGCGGACTAGCGGGAGGGGCTCCTACAATGAGCAGTTCTTC. It translates to CASRYGGRTSGRGSYNEQFF.